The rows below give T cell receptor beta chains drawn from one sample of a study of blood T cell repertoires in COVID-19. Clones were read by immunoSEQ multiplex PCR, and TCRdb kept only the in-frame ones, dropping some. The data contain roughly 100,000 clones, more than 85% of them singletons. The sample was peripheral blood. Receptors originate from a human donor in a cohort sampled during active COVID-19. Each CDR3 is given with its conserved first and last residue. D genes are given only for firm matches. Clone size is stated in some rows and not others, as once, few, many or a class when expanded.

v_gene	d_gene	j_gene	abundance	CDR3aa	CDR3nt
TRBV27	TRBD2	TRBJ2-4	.	CASSLIGSGRDIQYF	TGTGCCAGCAGTTTAATTGGGAGCGGGAGGGACATTCAGTACTTC
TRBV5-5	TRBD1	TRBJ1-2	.	CASSLMGQGAPLGYTF	TGTGCCAGCAGCTTGATGGGACAGGGGGCTCCATTAGGCTACACCTTC
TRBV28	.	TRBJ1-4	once	CASREGGANEKLFF	TGTGCCAGCAGGGAGGGCGGGGCCAATGAAAAACTGTTTTTT
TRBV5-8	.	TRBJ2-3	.	CASSLTQEGPQYF	TGTGCCAGCAGCTTGACACAGGAGGGTCCGCAGTATTTT
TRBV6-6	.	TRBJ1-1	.	CASSENGGGMNTEAFF	TGTGCCAGCAGCGAAAATGGTGGAGGGATGAACACTGAAGCTTTCTTT
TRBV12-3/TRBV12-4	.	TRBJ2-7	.	CASSWLGKQYF	TGTGCCAGCAGTTGGCTAGGAAAGCAGTACTTC
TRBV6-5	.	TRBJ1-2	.	CASSLTVNYGYTF	TGTGCCAGCAGCCTTACAGTTAACTATGGCTACACCTTC
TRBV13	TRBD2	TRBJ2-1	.	CASSFFPAGGEQFF	TGTGCCAGCAGCTTTTTTCCAGCGGGGGGAGAGCAGTTCTTC
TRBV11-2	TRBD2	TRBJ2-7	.	CASSFFAGDSYEQYF	TGTGCCAGCAGCTTTTTCGCGGGAGACTCCTACGAGCAGTACTTC
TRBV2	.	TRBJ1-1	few	CASSADGVGTEAFF	TGTGCCAGCAGTGCCGACGGGGTAGGAACTGAAGCTTTCTTT
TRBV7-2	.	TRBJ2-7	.	CASSQRRIHEQYF	TGTGCCAGCAGCCAGAGGAGGATTCACGAGCAGTACTTC
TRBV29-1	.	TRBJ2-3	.	CSARPGTVTTDTQYF	TGCAGCGCCCGTCCCGGGACTGTGACCACAGATACGCAGTATTTT
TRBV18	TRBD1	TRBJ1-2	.	CASSPTGEDYGYTF	TGTGCCAGCTCACCGACAGGGGAGGACTATGGCTACACCTTC
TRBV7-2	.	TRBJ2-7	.	CASSLLGSSSYEQYF	TGTGCCAGCAGCTTATTGGGCTCGAGCTCCTACGAGCAGTACTTC
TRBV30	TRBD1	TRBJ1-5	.	CAWSLQGGQPQHF	TGTGCCTGGAGTTTACAGGGGGGGCAGCCCCAGCATTTT
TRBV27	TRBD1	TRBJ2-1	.	CASSLLTGGTGRYNEQFF	TGTGCCAGCAGTTTATTGACTGGGGGGACAGGGCGCTACAATGAGCAGTTCTTC
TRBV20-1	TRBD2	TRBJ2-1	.	CSASGSGVVYNEQFF	TGCAGTGCTAGTGGTAGCGGGGTTGTCTACAATGAGCAGTTCTTC
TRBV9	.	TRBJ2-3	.	CASSVYGQGADTQYF	TGTGCCAGCAGCGTGTATGGACAAGGGGCAGATACGCAGTATTTT
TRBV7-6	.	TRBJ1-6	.	CASSSTGGSPLHF	TGTGCCAGCAGCTCAACAGGAGGGTCACCCCTCCACTTT